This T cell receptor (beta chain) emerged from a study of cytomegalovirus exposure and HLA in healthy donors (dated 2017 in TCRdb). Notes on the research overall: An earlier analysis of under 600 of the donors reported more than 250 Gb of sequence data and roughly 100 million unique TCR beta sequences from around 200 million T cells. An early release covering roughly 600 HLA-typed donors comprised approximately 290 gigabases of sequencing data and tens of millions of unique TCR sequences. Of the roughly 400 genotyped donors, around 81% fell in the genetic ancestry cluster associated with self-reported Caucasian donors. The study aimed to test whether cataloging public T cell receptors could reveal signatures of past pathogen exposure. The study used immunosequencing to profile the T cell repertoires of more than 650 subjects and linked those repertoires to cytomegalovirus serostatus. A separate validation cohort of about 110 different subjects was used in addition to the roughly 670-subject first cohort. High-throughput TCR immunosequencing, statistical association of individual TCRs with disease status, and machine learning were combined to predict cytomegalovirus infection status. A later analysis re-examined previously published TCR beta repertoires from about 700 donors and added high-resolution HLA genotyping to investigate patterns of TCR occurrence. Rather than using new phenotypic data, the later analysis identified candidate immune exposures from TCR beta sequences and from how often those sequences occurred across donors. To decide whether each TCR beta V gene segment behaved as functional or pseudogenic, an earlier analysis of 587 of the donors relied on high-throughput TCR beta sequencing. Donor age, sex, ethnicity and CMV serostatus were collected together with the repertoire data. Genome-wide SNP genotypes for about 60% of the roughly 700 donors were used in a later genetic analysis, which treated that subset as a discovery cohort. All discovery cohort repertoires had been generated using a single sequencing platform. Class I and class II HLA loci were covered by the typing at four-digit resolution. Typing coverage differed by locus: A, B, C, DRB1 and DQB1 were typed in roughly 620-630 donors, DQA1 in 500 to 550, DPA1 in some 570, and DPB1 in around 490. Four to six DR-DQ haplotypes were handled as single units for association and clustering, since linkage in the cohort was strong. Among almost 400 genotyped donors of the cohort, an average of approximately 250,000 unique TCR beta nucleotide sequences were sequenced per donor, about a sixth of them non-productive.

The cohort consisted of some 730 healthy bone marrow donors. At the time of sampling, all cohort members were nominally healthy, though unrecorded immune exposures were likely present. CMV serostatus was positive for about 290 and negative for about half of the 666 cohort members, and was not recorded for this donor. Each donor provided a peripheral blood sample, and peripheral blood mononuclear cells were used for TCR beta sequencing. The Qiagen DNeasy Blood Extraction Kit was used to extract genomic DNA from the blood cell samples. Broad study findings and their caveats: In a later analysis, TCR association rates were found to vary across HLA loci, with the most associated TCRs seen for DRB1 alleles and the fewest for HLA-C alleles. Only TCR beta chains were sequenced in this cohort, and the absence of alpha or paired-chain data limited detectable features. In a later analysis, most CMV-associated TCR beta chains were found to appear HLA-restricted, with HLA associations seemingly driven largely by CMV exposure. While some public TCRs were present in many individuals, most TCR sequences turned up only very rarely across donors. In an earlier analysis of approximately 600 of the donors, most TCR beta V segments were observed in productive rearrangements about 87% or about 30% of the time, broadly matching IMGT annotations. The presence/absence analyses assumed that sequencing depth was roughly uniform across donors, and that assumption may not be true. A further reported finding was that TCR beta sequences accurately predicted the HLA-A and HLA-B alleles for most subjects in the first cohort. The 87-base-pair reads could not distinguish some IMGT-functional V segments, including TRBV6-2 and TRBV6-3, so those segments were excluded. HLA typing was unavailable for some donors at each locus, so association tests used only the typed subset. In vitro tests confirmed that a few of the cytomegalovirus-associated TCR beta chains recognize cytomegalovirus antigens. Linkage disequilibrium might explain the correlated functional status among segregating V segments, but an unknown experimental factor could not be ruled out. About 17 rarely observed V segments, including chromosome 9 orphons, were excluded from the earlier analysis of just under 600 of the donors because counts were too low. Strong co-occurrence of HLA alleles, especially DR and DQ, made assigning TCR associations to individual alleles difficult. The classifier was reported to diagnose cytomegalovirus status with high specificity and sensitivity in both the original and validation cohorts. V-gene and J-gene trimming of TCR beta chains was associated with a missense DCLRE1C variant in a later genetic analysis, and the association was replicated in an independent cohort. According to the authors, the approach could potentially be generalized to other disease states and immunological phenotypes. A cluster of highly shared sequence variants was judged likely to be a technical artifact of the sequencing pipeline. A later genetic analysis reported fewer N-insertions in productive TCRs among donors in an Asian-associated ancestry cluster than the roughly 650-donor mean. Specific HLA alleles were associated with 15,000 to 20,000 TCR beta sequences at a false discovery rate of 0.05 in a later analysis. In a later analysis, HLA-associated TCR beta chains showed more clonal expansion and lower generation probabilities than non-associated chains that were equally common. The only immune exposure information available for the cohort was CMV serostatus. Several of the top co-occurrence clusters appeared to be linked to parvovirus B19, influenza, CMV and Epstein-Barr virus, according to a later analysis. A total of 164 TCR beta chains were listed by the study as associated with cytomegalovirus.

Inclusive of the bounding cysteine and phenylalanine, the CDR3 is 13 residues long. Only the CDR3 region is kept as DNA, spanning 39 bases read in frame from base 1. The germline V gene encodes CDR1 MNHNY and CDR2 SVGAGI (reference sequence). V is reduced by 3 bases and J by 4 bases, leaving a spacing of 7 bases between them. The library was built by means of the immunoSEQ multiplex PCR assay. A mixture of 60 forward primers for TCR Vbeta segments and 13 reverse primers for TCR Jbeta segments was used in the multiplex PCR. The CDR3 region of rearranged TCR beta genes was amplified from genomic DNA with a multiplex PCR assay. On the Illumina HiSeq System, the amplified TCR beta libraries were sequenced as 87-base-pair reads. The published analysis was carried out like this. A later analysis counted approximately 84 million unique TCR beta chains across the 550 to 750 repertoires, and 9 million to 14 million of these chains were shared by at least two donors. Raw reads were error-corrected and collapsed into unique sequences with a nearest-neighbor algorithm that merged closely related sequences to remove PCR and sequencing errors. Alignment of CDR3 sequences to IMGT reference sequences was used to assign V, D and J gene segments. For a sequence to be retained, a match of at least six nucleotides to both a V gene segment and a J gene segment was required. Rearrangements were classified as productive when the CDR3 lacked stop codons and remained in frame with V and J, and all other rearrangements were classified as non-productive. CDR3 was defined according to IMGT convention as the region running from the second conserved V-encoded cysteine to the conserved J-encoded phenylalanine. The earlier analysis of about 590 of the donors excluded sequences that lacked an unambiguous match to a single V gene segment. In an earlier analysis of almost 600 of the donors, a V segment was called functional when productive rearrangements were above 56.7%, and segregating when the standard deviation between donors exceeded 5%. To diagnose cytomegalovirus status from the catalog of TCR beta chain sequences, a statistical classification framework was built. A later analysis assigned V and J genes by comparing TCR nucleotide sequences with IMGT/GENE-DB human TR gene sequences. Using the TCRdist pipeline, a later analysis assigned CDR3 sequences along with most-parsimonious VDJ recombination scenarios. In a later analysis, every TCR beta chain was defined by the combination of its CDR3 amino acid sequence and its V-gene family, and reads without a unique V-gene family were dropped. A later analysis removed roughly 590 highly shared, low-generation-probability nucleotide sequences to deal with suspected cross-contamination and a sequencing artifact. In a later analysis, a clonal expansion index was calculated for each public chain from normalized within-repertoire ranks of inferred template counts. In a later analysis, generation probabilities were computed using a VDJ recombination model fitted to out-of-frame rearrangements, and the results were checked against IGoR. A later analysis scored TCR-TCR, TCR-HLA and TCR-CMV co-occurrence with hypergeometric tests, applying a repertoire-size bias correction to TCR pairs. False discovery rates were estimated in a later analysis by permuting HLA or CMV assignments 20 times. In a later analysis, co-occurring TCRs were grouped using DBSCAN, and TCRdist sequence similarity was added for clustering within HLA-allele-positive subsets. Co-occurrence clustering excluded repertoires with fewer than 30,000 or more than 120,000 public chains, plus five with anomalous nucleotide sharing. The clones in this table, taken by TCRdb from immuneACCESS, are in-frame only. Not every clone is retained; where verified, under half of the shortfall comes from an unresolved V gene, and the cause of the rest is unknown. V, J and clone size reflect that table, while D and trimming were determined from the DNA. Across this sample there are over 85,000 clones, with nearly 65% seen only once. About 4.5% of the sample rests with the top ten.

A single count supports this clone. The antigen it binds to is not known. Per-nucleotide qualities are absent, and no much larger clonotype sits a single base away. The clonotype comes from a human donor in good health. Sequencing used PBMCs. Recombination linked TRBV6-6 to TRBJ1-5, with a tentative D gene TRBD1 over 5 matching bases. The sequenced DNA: TGTGCCAGCAGTTATGGGGGGAATCAGCCCCAGCATTTT. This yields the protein CASSYGGNQPQHF.